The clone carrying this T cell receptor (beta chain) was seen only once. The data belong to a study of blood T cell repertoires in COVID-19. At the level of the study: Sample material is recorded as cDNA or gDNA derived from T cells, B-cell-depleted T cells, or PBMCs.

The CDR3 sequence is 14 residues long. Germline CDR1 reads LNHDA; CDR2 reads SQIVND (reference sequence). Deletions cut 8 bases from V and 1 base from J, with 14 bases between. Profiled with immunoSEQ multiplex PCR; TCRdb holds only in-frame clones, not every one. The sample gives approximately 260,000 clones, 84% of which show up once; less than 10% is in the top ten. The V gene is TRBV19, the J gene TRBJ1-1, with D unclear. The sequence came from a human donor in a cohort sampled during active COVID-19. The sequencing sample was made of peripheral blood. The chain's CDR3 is CASVNRGRNTEAFF. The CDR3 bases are TGTGCCAGTGTCAACCGGGGTCGGAACACTGAAGCTTTCTTT. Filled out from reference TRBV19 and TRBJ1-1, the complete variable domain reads DGGITQSPKYLFRKEGQNVTLSCEQNLNHDAMYWYRQDPGQGLRLIYYSQIVNDFQKGDIAEGYSVSREKKESFPLTVTSAQKNPTAFYLCASVNRGRNTEAFFGQGTRLTVV.